This T cell receptor beta chain was retrieved from a study of preoperative IRX-2 immunotherapy in early breast cancer. This table comes from immunoSEQ multiplex PCR, and its TCRdb copy is limited to in-frame clones, with some not included. This table holds roughly 25,000 clones, around 89% found once. With 8 bases removed from V and 11 bases from J, the gap between germline ends came to 12 bases. This CDR3 spans 10 amino acids. CDR1 is MNHEY and CDR2 is SVGAGI in the germline V gene. Treatment here: preoperative locoregional IRX-2 cytokine immunotherapy. Preoperative locoregional IRX-2 cytokine immunotherapy was tested in the phase Ib source study.

This specimen consisted of tumor tissue, obtained after IRX-2 immunotherapy. J is TRBJ2-5 and V is TRBV6-5; the D gene could be TRBD1 or TRBD2 (5 bases each). This clonotype was sampled from a human donor with breast cancer. The CDR3 DNA reads as TGTGCCAGCGGGACGAGCGGACAGTACTTC. As protein: CASGTSGQYF.